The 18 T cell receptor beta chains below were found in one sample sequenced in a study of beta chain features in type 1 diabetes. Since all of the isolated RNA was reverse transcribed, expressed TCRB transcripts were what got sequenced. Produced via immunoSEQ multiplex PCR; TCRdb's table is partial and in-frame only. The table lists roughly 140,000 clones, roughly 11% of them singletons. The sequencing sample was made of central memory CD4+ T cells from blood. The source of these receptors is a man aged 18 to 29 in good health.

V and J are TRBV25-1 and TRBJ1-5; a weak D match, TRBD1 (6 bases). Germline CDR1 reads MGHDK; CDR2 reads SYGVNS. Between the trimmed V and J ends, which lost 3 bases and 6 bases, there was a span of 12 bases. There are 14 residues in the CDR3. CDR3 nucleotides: TGTGCCAGCAGTGATGGGGGGCGAAGTCAGCCCCAGCATTTT. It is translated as CASSDGGRSQPQHF. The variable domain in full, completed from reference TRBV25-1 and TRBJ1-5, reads EADIYQTPRYLVIGTGKKITLECSQTMGHDKMYWYQQDPGMELHLIHYSYGVNSTEKGDLSSESTVSRIRTEHFPLTLESARPSHTSQYLCASSDGGRSQPQHFGDGTRLSIL.

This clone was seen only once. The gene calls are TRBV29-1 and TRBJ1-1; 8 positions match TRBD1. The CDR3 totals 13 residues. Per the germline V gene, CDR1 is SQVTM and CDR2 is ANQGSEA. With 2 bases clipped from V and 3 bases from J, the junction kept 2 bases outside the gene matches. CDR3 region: CSVESGGHTEAFF. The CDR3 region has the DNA TGCAGCGTTGAATCAGGGGGCCACACTGAAGCTTTCTTT.

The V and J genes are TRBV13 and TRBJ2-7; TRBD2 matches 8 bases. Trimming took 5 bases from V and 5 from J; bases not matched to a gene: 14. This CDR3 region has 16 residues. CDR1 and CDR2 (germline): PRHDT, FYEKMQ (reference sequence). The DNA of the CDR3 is TGTGCCAGCAGCGGTCCAACGGGACTAGGAATCCACGAGCAGTACTTC. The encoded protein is CASSGPTGLGIHEQYF.

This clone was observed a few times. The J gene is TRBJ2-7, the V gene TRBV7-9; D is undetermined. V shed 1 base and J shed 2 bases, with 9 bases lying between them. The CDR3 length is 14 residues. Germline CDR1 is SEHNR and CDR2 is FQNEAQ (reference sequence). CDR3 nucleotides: TGTGCCAGCAGCTTAGGGGTGGTGGCCTACGAGCAGTACTTC. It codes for CASSLGVVAYEQYF.

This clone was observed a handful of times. The CDR3 DNA reads TGTGCCATCAGTGGCCCTGGGGGCACTGAAGCTTTCTTT. It is translated as CAISGPGGTEAFF. V gene TRBV10-3 combines with J gene TRBJ1-1, with TRBD1 as a possible D gene (5 bases). Germline values: CDR1 ENHRY, CDR2 SYGVKD. The V end was cut by 4 bases, the J end by 4 bases, with 10 bases between. The CDR3 spans 13 residues.

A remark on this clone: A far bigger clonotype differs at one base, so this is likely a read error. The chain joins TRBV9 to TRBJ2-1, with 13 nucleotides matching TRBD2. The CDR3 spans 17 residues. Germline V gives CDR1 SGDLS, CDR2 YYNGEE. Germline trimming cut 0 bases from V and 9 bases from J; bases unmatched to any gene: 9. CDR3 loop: CASSVGAGTSGVGEQFF. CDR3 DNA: TGTGCCAGCAGCGTAGGAGCCGGGACTAGCGGGGTTGGTGAGCAGTTCTTC.

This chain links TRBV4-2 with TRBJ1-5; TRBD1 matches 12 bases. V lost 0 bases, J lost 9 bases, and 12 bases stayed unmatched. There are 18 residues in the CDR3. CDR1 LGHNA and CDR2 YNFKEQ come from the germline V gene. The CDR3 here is CASSQDTGQGALGGPQHF. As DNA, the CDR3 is TGTGCCAGCAGCCAAGATACGGGACAGGGGGCCCTCGGGGGGCCCCAGCATTTT.

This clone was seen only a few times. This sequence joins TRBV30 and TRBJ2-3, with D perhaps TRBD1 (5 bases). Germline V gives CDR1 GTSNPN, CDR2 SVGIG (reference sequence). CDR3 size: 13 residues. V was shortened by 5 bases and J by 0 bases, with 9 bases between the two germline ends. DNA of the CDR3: TGTGCCTGGGGGGCAGCCAGCACAGATACGCAGTATTTT. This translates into CAWGAASTDTQYF.

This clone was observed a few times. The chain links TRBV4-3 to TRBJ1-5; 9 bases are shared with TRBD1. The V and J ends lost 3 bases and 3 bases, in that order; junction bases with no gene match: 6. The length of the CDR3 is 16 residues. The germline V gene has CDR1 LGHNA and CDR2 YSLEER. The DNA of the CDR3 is TGCGCCAGCAGCCAGACAACAGGGGGCCCCAATCAGCCCCAGCATTTT. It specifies CASSQTTGGPNQPQHF.

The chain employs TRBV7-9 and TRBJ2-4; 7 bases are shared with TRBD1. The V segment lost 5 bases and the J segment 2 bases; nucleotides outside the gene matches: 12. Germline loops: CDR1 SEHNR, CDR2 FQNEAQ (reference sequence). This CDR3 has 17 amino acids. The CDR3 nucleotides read TGTGCCAGCAGCAATCTTCGACAGGGTCAGTCCAAAAACATTCAGTACTTC. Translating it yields CASSNLRQGQSKNIQYF.

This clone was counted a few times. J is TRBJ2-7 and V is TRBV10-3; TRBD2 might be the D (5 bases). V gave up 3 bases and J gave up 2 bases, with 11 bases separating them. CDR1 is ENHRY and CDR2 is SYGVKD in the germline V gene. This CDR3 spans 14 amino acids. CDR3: CAISDTTGAYEQYF. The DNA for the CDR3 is TGTGCCATCAGTGACACCACCGGGGCCTACGAGCAGTACTTC.

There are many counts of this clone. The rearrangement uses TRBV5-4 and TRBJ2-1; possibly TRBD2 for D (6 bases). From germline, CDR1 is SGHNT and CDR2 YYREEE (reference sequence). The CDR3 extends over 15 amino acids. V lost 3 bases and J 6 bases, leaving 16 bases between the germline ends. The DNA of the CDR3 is TGTGCCAGCAGCTCAGACGGGAGTTCTCGCAATGAGCAGTTCTTC. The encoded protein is CASSSDGSSRNEQFF.

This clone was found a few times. The CDR3 region is CASSLGSTEAFF. The DNA of the CDR3 is TGTGCCAGCAGCTTAGGCTCCACTGAAGCTTTCTTT. J is TRBJ1-1 and V is TRBV7-2; no reliable D call. Trimming stripped 1 base from V and 4 bases from J, with 4 bases between. Germline CDR1 SGHTA, CDR2 FQGNSA. CDR3 length: 12 amino acids.

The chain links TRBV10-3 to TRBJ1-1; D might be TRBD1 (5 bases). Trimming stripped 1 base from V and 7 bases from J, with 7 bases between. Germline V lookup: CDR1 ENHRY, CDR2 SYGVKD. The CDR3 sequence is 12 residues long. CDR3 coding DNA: TGTGCCATCAGTGAGTGGCAGGGTGAAGCTTTCTTT. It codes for CAISEWQGEAFF.

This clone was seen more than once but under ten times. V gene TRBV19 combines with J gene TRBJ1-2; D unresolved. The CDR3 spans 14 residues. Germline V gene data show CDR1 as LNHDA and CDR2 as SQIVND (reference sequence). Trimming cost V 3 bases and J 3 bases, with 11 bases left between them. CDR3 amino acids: CASSIVPPDYGYTF. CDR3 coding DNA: TGTGCCAGTAGTATCGTCCCGCCAGACTATGGCTACACCTTC.

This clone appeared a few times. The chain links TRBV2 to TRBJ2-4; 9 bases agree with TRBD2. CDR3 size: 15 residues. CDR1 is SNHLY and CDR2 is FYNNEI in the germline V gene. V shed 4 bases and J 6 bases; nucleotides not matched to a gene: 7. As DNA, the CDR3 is TGTGCCAGCAGTGCCCTAGCGGGGCGTTCAAACATTCAGTACTTC. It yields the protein CASSALAGRSNIQYF.

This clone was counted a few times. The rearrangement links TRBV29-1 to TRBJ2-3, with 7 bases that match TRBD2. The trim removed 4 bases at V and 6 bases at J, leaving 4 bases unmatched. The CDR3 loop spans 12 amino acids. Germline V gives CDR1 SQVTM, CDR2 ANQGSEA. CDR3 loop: CSVGGLTDTQYF. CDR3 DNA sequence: TGCAGCGTTGGGGGACTAACCGATACGCAGTATTTT.

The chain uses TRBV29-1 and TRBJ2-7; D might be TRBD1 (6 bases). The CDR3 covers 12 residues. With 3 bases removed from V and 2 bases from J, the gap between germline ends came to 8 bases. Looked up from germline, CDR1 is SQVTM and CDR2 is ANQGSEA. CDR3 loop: CSVDAGAYEQYF. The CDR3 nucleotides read TGCAGCGTTGACGCAGGGGCCTACGAGCAGTACTTC.